These 16 T cell receptor beta chains originate from one sample sequenced in a study of shared clonotypes between healthy human individuals. Assay: immunoSEQ multiplex PCR; the TCRdb copy retains only in-frame clones and omits some. The table lists about 2.4 million clones, 93% of them singletons. The sample was naive CD4+ T cells from PBMCs. Described subset: CD45RA+ positively selected. Source of these receptors: a man in his late teens or twenties in good health. Some clones in this sample may be carry-over from other donors' samples.

The chain has TRBV6-6 and TRBJ2-3, with 10 bases matching TRBD2. Per the germline V gene, CDR1 is MNHNY and CDR2 is SVGAGI (reference sequence). The CDR3 has 16 amino acids. The J segment lost 1 base and the V segment lost 4 bases, leaving 5 bases of the junction unmatched. The CDR3 bases are TGTGCCAGCAGTTCGGCCGGGACTAGCGGCACAGATACGCAGTATTTT. Protein: CASSSAGTSGTDTQYF.

On this clone: This same CDR3 is encoded by further DNA sequences in the sample. V gene TRBV6-6 combines with J gene TRBJ1-1; D is unresolved. V gave up 0 bases and J gave up 0 bases, with 2 bases separating them. Per germline, CDR1 MNHNY and CDR2 SVGAGI (reference sequence). CDR3 length equals 13 residues. The chain's CDR3 is CASSYSVNTEAFF. The CDR3 region has the DNA TGTGCCAGCAGTTACTCAGTGAACACTGAAGCTTTCTTT.

The chain is built from TRBV28 and TRBJ1-2, with D perhaps TRBD1 (5 bases). The length of the CDR3 is 17 residues. V gave up 6 bases and J gave up 8 bases, with 28 bases separating them. Germline CDR1 reads MDHEN; CDR2 reads SYDVKM. CDR3 region: CASSPKKGGGNPLGYTF. The CDR3 DNA reads TGTGCCAGCAGCCCGAAGAAAGGTGGGGGGAATCCGTTGGGCTACACCTTC.

V is TRBV2 and J is TRBJ2-7, with 7 positions matching TRBD2. Per the germline V gene, CDR1 is SNHLY and CDR2 is FYNNEI. The ends lost 2 bases at V and 6 bases at J; junction bases unmatched: 4. The CDR3 spans 13 residues. The CDR3 reads CASSELAASEQYF. The CDR3 bases are TGTGCCAGCAGTGAACTAGCGGCAAGCGAGCAGTACTTC.

This rearrangement joins TRBV5-1 to TRBJ2-5; D might be TRBD2 (5 bases). Germline loops: CDR1 SGHRS, CDR2 YFSETQ. This CDR3 is built from 14 residues. Between the trimmed V and J ends, which lost 4 bases and 5 bases, there was a span of 15 bases. CDR3 amino acids: CASSVQRVGETQYF. Written as DNA, the CDR3 is TGCGCCAGCAGCGTGCAGAGGGTGGGGGAGACCCAGTACTTC.

The chain has TRBV5-1 and TRBJ2-1; D possibly corresponds to TRBD2 (5 bases). With 5 bases removed from V and 11 bases from J, the gap between germline ends came to 20 bases. The CDR3 totals 14 residues. The germline CDR1 and CDR2 sequences are SGHRS and YFSETQ. The chain's CDR3 is CASREYSTRGQQFF. CDR3 nucleotides: TGCGCCAGCAGAGAATACTCAACACGGGGTCAGCAGTTCTTC. Variable domain in full (rest from reference TRBV5-1 and TRBJ2-1): KAGVTQTPRYLIKTRGQQVTLSCSPISGHRSVSWYQQTPGQGLQFLFEYFSETQRNKGNFPGRFSGRQFSNSRSEMNVSTLELGDSALYLCASREYSTRGQQFFGPGTRLTVL.

This chain connects TRBV28 to TRBJ1-4; 8 bases are a match to TRBD1. CDR1 and CDR2 (germline): MDHEN, SYDVKM. The V segment lost 8 bases and the J segment 7 bases; nucleotides outside the gene matches: 12. This CDR3 has 15 residues. The CDR3 loop reads CASSTPGTGPEKLFF. The CDR3 DNA follows: TGTGCCAGCTCGACCCCCGGGACAGGTCCTGAAAAACTGTTTTTT.

The chain recombines TRBV9 with TRBJ2-3, with a tentative D call TRBD2 (5 bases). CDR1 is SGDLS and CDR2 is YYNGEE in the germline V gene. There are 16 residues in the CDR3. V gave up 0 bases and J gave up 1 base, with 12 bases separating them. The CDR3 loop is CASSVAHLAGTDTQYF. The CDR3 region has the DNA TGTGCCAGCAGCGTAGCTCACCTAGCAGGCACAGATACGCAGTATTTT.

The chain has TRBV4-2 and TRBJ2-7; D is perhaps TRBD2 (6 bases). The V and J ends lost 4 bases and 4 bases respectively, with 17 bases between them. The CDR3 has 15 amino acids. CDR1 and CDR2 (germline): LGHNA, YNFKEQ. CDR3 DNA: TGTGCCAGCAGCCGGCGGGGAAGTAGGGTTTACGAGCAGTACTTC. Amino acid sequence: CASSRRGSRVYEQYF.

CDR3 nucleotides: TGCGCCAGCAGCACCGGAGACAGGGATCCCCCCAAGCAGTACTTC. It codes for CASSTGDRDPPKQYF. V gene TRBV5-1 combines with J gene TRBJ2-7; 7 bases fit TRBD1. The CDR3 is 15 amino acids. With V trimmed by 4 bases and J by 8 bases, 15 bases remained unmatched. Germline V lookup: CDR1 SGHRS, CDR2 YFSETQ.

In the case of this clone: Other nucleotide sequences in the sample specify the same CDR3. V usage is TRBV28 and J usage is TRBJ1-1; D is unclear. Germline assignment: CDR1 MDHEN and CDR2 SYDVKM. The CDR3 loop spans 13 amino acids. V lost 3 bases, J lost 1 base, and 6 bases lay in between. The CDR3 region is CASSFRPNTEAFF. CDR3 bases: TGTGCCAGCAGTTTTCGCCCGAACACTGAAGCTTTCTTT. Combining the CDR3 with reference TRBV28 and TRBJ1-1 gives the whole variable domain DVKVTQSSRYLVKRTGEKVFLECVQDMDHENMFWYRQDPGLGLRLIYFSYDVKMKEKGDIPEGYSVSREKKERFSLILESASTNQTSMYLCASSFRPNTEAFFGQGTRLTVV.

The chain recombines TRBV6-5 with TRBJ1-1; D gene uncertain. Per germline, CDR1 MNHEY and CDR2 SVGAGI. V was trimmed by 2 bases and J by 8 bases, leaving 12 bases between them. This CDR3 has 13 residues. CDR3 amino acids: CASSYPARTEAFF. The CDR3 nucleotides are TGTGCCAGCAGTTACCCTGCGAGGACCGAAGCTTTCTTT.

This clone was detected once. The chain recombines TRBV4-3 with TRBJ1-3; maybe TRBD1 (5 bases). Germline CDR1 LGHNA, CDR2 YSLEER. This CDR3 comprises 13 residues. V was pared by 4 bases and J by 8 bases, with 12 bases between. Here the CDR3 DNA reads TGCGCCAGCAGCCGAAAGCAGGGAGACACCATATATTTT. This gives the protein CASSRKQGDTIYF.

This chain links TRBV7-9 with TRBJ1-4; TRBD1 matches 8 bases. Trimming cost V 7 bases and J 8 bases; bases outside gene matches: 6. Germline CDR1 and CDR2: SEHNR and FQNEAQ (reference sequence). The CDR3 consists of 13 residues. The CDR3 is CASNDRGGEKLFF. CDR3 sequence (DNA): TGTGCCAGCAACGACAGGGGAGGGGAAAAACTGTTTTTT.

The rearrangement joins TRBV19 to TRBJ2-3; D uncertain. The CDR3 consists of 14 residues. V dropped 4 bases and J dropped 3 bases, with 11 bases sitting between them. The germline CDR1 and CDR2 sequences are LNHDA and SQIVND (reference sequence). As DNA, the CDR3 is TGTGCCAGTAGTAACGGGCCGAGTACAGATACGCAGTATTTT. Translation gives CASSNGPSTDTQYF. The whole variable domain, filled in from reference TRBV19 and TRBJ2-3, reads DGGITQSPKYLFRKEGQNVTLSCEQNLNHDAMYWYRQDPGQGLRLIYYSQIVNDFQKGDIAEGYSVSREKKESFPLTVTSAQKNPTAFYLCASSNGPSTDTQYFGPGTRLTVL.

In the case of this clone: The sample has other DNA sequences that encode this CDR3 too. The chain has TRBV28 and TRBJ2-6; TRBD1 aligns across 7 bases. Germline CDR1 reads MDHEN; CDR2 reads SYDVKM. The V segment lost 6 bases and the J segment 4 bases; nucleotides outside the gene matches: 6. The length of the CDR3 is 15 residues. CDR3 amino acids: CASSLTGLGANVLTF. DNA for the CDR3: TGTGCCAGCAGCCTGACAGGGCTGGGGGCCAACGTCCTGACTTTC.